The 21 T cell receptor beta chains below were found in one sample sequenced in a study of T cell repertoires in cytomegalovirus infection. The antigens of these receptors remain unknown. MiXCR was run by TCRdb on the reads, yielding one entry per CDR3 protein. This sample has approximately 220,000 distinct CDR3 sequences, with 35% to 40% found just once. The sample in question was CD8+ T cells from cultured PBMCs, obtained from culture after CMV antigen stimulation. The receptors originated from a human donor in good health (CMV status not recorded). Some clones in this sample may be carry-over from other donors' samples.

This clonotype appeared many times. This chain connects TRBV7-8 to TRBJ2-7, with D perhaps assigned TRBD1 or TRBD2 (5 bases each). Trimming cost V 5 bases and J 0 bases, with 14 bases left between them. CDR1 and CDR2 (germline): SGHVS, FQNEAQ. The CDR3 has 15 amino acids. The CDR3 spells CASSPTGLSSYEQYF. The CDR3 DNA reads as TGTGCCAGCAGCCCCACAGGACTTAGCTCCTACGAGCAGTACTTC. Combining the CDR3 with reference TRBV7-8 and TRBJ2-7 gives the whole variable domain GAGVSQSPRYKVAKRGQDVALRCDPISGHVSLFWYQQALGQGPEFLTYFQNEAQLDKSGLPSDRFFAERPEGSVSTLKIQRTQQEDSAVYLCASSPTGLSSYEQYFGPGTRLTVT.

DNA for the CDR3: TGTGCCAGCAGTCGGGACTCCTACGAGCAGCCCCAGCATTTT. Protein sequence: CASSRDSYEQPQHF. This rearrangement joins TRBV7-2 to TRBJ1-5; D might be TRBD1 (5 bases). V dropped 6 bases and J dropped 7 bases, with 16 bases sitting between them. The CDR3 length is 14 residues. Germline loops: CDR1 SGHTA, CDR2 FQGNSA. Combining the CDR3 with reference TRBV7-2 and TRBJ1-5 gives the whole variable domain GAGVSQSPSNKVTEKGKDVELRCDPISGHTALYWYRQSLGQGLEFLIYFQGNSAPDKSGLPSDRFSAERTGGSVSTLTIQRTQQEDSAVYLCASSRDSYEQPQHFGDGTRLSIL.

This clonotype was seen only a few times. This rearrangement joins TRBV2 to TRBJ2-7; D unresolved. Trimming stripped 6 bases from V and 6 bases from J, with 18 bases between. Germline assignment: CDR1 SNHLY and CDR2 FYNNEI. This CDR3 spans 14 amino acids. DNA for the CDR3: TGTGCCAGCAGAAGTTCTGGTCGCTATCGCGAGCAGTACTTC. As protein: CASRSSGRYREQYF.

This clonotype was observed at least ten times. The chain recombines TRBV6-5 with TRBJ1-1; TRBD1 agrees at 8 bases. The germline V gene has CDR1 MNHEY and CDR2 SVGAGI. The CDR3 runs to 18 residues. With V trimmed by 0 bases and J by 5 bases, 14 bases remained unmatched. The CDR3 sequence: CASSYSIPQGAFGTEAFF. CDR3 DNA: TGTGCCAGCAGTTACTCGATACCCCAGGGGGCCTTTGGGACTGAAGCTTTCTTT.

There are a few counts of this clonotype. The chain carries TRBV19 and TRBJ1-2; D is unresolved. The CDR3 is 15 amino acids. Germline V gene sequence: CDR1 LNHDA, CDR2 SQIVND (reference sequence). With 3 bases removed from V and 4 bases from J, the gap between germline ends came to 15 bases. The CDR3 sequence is CASSMMGLLAYGYTF. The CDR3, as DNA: TGTGCCAGTAGTATGATGGGCTTACTAGCCTATGGCTACACCTTC.

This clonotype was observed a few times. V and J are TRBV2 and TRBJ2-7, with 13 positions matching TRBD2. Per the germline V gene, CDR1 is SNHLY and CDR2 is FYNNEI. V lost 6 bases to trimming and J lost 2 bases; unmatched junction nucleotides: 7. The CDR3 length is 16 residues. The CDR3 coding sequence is TGTGCCAGCAGAGCGGGACTAGCGGGGAGGGCCTACGAGCAGTACTTC. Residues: CASRAGLAGRAYEQYF.

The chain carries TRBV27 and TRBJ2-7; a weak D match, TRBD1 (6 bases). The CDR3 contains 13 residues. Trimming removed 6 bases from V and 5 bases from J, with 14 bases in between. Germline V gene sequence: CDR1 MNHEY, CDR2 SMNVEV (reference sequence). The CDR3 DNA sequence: TGTGCCAGCAGCCTCTCACAGGGACACGAGCAGTACTTC. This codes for CASSLSQGHEQYF.

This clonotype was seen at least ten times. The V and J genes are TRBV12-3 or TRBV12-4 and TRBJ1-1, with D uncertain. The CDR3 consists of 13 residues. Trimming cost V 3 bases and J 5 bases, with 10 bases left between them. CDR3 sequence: CASSLVPRTEAFF. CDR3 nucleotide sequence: TGTGCCAGCAGTTTGGTACCTAGGACTGAAGCTTTCTTT.

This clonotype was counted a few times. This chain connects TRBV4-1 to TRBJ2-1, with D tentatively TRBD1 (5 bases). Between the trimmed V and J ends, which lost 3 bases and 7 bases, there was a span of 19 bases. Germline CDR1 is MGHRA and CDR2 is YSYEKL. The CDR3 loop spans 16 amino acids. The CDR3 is CASSHDGAPPGNEQFF. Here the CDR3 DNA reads TGCGCCAGCAGCCACGATGGGGCTCCCCCTGGGAATGAGCAGTTCTTC.

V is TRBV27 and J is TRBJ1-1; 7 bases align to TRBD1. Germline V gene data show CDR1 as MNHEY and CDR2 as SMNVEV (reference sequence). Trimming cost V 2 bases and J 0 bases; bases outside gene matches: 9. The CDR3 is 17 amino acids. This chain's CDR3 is CASSLLKTGWLNTEAFF. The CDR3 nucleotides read TGTGCCAGCAGTTTACTAAAGACAGGGTGGTTGAACACTGAAGCTTTCTTT.

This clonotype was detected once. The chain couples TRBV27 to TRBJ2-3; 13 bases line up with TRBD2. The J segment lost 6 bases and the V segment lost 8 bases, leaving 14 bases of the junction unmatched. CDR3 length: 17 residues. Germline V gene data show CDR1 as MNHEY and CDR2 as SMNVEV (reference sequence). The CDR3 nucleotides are TGTGCCAGCTCCCGAGTCGGACTAGCGGGAGTAGAGGATACGCAGTATTTT. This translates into CASSRVGLAGVEDTQYF.

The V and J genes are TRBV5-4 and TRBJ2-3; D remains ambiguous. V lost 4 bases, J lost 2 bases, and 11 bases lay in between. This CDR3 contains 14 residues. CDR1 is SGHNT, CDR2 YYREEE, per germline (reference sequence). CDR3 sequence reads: CASSERGTTDTQYF. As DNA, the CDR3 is TGTGCCAGCAGCGAGCGCGGTACCACAGATACGCAGTATTTT.

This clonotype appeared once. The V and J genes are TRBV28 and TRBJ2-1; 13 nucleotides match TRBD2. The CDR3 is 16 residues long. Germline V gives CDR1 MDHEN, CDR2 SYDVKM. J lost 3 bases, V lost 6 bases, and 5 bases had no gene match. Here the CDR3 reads CASSTSGRGLYNEQFF. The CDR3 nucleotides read TGTGCCAGCAGCACTAGCGGGAGGGGACTCTACAATGAGCAGTTCTTC.

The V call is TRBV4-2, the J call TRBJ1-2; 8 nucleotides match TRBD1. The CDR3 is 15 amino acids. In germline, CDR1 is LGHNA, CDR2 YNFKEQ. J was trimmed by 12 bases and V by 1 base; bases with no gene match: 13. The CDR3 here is CASSQAGRGRDLNTF. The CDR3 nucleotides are TGTGCCAGCAGCCAAGCCGGCAGGGGGCGCGACCTGAACACCTTC.

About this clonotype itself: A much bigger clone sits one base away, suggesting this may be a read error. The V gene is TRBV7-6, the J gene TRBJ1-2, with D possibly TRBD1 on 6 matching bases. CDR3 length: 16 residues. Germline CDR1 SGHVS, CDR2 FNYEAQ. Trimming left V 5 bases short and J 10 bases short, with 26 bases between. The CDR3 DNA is TGTGCCAGCAGCCCCCGGGGTTGGCAGGGGCCCTTTGTCTACACCTTC. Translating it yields CASSPRGWQGPFVYTF.

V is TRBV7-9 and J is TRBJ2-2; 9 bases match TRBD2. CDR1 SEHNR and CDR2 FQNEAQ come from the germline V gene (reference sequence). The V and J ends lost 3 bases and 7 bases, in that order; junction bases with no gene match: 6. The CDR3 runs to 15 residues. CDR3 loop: CASSFASGKVGELFF. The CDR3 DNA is TGTGCCAGCAGCTTCGCTAGCGGGAAGGTCGGGGAGCTGTTTTTT.

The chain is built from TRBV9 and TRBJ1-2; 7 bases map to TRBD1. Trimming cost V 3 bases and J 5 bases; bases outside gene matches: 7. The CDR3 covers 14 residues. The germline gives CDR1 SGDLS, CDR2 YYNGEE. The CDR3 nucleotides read TGTGCCAGCAGCGCCCCCGGCAGGGGGTATGGCTACACCTTC. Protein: CASSAPGRGYGYTF.

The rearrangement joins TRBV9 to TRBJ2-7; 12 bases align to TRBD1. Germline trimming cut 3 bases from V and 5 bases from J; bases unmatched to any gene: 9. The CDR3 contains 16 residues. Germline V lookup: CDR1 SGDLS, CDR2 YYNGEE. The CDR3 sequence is CASSGTTGQGANEQYF. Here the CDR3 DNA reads TGTGCCAGCAGCGGCACCACGGGACAGGGGGCCAACGAGCAGTACTTC.

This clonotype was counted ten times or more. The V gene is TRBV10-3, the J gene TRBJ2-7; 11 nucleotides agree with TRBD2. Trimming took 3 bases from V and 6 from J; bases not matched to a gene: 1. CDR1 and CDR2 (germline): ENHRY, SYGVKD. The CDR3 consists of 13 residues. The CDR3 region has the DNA TGTGCCATCAGTGAACTAGCGGGAGTCGAGCAGTACTTC. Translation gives CAISELAGVEQYF.

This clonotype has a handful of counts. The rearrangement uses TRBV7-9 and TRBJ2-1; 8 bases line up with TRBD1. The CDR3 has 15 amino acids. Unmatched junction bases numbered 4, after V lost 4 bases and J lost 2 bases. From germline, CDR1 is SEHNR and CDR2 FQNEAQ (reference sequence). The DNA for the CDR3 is TGTGCCAGCAGCTCCTACAGGGGGACCTACAATGAGCAGTTCTTC. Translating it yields CASSSYRGTYNEQFF.

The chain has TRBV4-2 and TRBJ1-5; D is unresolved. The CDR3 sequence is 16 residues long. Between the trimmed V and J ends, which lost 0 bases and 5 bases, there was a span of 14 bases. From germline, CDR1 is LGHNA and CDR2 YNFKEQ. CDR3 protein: CASSQDGVEAHQPQHF. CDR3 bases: TGTGCCAGCAGCCAAGATGGAGTGGAGGCACATCAGCCCCAGCATTTT.